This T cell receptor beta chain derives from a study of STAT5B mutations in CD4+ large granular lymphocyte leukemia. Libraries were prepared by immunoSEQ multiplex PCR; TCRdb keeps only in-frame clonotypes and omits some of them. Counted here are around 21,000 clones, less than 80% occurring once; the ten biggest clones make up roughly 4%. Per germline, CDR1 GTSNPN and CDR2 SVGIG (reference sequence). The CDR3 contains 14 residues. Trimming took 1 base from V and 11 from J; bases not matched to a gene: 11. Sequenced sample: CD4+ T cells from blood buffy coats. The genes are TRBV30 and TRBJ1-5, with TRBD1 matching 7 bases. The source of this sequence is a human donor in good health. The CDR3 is CAWSGDSSVKSQHF. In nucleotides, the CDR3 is TGTGCCTGGAGTGGGGACAGCAGTGTTAAGTCCCAGCATTTT.